This T cell receptor beta chain was observed in a study of blood T cell repertoires in COVID-19. Study details: T cells, B-cell-depleted T cells, or PBMCs provided the cDNA or gDNA that served as material.

CDR1 SGHDT and CDR2 YYEEEE come from the germline V gene. This CDR3 has 15 residues. V was pared by 0 bases and J by 5 bases, with 11 bases between. Those enrolled, adults aged roughly 18 to 100 years, came from around 25 US areas. Self-reported history from a screening survey and questionnaire set each donor's cohort. Exposed participants came across a COVID-19 case within 2 weeks before study entry. The data were produced by immunoSEQ multiplex PCR, yet TCRdb's version contains in-frame clones alone and is incomplete. Counted here are 330,000 or so clones, about nine tenths occurring once; the ten biggest clones make up approximately 1%.

The TCR was taken from a woman under 40 who had been exposed to COVID-19. The specimen was PBMCs or T cells enriched from blood (not recorded which). The V gene is TRBV5-6, the J gene TRBJ1-4; tentatively, D is TRBD1 (5 bases). The CDR3 region is CASSLAGQGNEKLFF. CDR3 DNA sequence: TGTGCCAGCAGCTTGGCCGGGCAGGGAAATGAAAAACTGTTTTTT.